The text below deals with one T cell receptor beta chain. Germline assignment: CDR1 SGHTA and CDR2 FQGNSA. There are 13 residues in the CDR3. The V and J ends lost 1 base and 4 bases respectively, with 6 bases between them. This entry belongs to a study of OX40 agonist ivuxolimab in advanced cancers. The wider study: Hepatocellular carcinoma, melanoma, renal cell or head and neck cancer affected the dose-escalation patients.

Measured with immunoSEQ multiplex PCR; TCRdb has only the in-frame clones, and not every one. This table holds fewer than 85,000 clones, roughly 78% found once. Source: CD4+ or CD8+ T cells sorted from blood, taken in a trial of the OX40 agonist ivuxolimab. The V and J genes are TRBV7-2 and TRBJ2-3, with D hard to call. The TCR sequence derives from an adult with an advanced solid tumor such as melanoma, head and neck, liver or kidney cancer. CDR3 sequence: CASSLVLADTQYF. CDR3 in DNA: TGTGCCAGCAGCTTAGTTTTAGCAGATACGCAGTATTTT.